This TCR beta chain was captured by sequencing in a study of radiotherapy plus CTLA-4 blockade in lung cancer. Study summary: About a sixth of enrolled patients responded objectively, and around 30% had disease control.

In this sample, this clone turned up a few times. Its cognate antigen is unknown. Libraries were prepared by immunoSEQ multiplex PCR; TCRdb keeps only in-frame clonotypes and omits some of them. This table has 85,000 to 100,000 clones, 60% to 80% appearing once. The junction had 2 bases not matched to a gene; V was cut back by 0 bases and J by 0 bases. Germline V lookup: CDR1 SGHNT, CDR2 YYREEE (reference sequence). The CDR3 length is 16 residues. Whole-study findings and limits: Early shifts in blood T cell clones, with interferon-beta, reportedly predicted response best.

Specimen: peripheral blood, collected from a patient treated with radiotherapy plus ipilimumab. The chain links TRBV5-4 to TRBJ2-1, with TRBD2 matching 8 bases. The TCR comes from a human donor with non-small cell lung cancer that progressed on radiotherapy plus ipilimumab. This chain's CDR3 is CASSLGGTSSYNEQFF. CDR3 in DNA: TGTGCCAGCAGCTTGGGAGGGACTAGCTCCTACAATGAGCAGTTCTTC. Full variable domain (remainder filled in from reference TRBV5-4 and TRBJ2-1): ETGVTQSPTHLIKTRGQQVTLRCSSQSGHNTVSWYQQALGQGPQFIFQYYREEENGRGNFPPRFSGLQFPNYSSELNVNALELDDSALYLCASSLGGTSSYNEQFFGPGTRLTVL.